The 10 T cell receptor beta chains below all came from one sample that was sequenced in a study of blood T cell repertoires in COVID-19. The assay was immunoSEQ multiplex PCR, and TCRdb's table has in-frame clones only and misses some. The table lists 140,000 to 150,000 clones, around 90% of them singletons, with roughly 3.9% in the top ten. The specimen was PBMCs or T cells enriched from blood (not recorded which). These receptors were collected from a woman aged 40 to 50 who had been exposed to COVID-19.

This clone was seen more than once but under ten times. The chain has TRBV10-3 and TRBJ1-5; TRBD1 matches at 9 bases. V was pared by 2 bases and J by 3 bases, with 5 bases of the junction left unmatched. The germline CDR1 and CDR2 sequences are ENHRY and SYGVKD. The CDR3 extends over 16 amino acids. This CDR3 reads CAISERDRDSNQPQHF. CDR3 DNA: TGTGCCATCAGTGAGAGGGACAGGGATTCCAATCAGCCCCAGCATTTT.

The chain joins TRBV9 to TRBJ1-1; no reliable D call. V lost 4 bases to trimming and J lost 5 bases, with 6 bases between them. The germline CDR1 and CDR2 sequences are SGDLS and YYNGEE. This CDR3 is built from 11 residues. CDR3 region: CASSPQTEAFF. The CDR3 DNA follows: TGTGCCAGCAGCCCGCAGACTGAAGCTTTCTTT. Full variable domain (remainder filled in from reference TRBV9 and TRBJ1-1): DSGVTQTPKHLITATGQRVTLRCSPRSGDLSVYWYQQSLDQGLQFLIQYYNGEERAKGNILERFSAQQFPDLHSELNLSSLELGDSALYFCASSPQTEAFFGQGTRLTVV.

This chain connects TRBV29-1 to TRBJ2-2; the match to TRBD1 covers 8 bases. Germline V CDR1 and CDR2: SQVTM, ANQGSEA. This CDR3 has 16 amino acids. The V segment lost 1 base and the J segment 3 bases; nucleotides outside the gene matches: 7. The CDR3 here is CSVEGFGQGHTGELFF. For the CDR3, the DNA is TGCAGCGTTGAAGGCTTTGGACAGGGACACACCGGGGAGCTGTTTTTT.

This clone was seen a few times. This rearrangement joins TRBV18 to TRBJ1-1; D call uncertain. The CDR3 runs to 14 residues. Germline-derived CDR1 and CDR2 are KGHSH and LQKENI. With 0 bases removed from V and 6 bases from J, the gap between germline ends came to 11 bases. DNA of the CDR3: TGTGCCAGCTCACCACCGAAACGGGTCCCTGAAGCTTTCTTT. It yields the protein CASSPPKRVPEAFF.

The V call is TRBV2, the J call TRBJ1-6; 10 bases fit TRBD1. Germline values: CDR1 SNHLY, CDR2 FYNNEI. After removal of 6 bases from V and 9 bases from J, the junction contained 5 bases not matched to a gene. The CDR3 is 14 amino acids. This chain's CDR3 is CASRGQGKGSPLHF. As DNA, the CDR3 is TGTGCCAGCAGGGGACAGGGGAAGGGTTCACCCCTCCACTTT.

The chain recombines TRBV9 with TRBJ1-1; D may be TRBD1 (5 bases). Trimming took off 0 bases at V and 1 base at J, with 7 bases between the two ends. This CDR3 has 14 amino acids. Germline CDR1 is SGDLS and CDR2 is YYNGEE. CDR3 DNA: TGTGCCAGCAGCGTAGACGGGGGGAACACTGAAGCTTTCTTT. It specifies CASSVDGGNTEAFF.

J is TRBJ1-1 and V is TRBV12-3 or TRBV12-4, with 8 bases identical to TRBD1. The CDR3 runs 13 residues. V shed 8 bases and J 3 bases; nucleotides not matched to a gene: 5. The CDR3 loop reads CASDRGGDTEAFF. CDR3 DNA sequence: TGTGCCAGCGACAGGGGAGGGGACACTGAAGCTTTCTTT.

The rearrangement links TRBV2 to TRBJ2-3; no reliable D call. The CDR3 loop spans 17 amino acids. CDR1 SNHLY and CDR2 FYNNEI come from the germline V gene. V dropped 1 base and J dropped 0 bases, with 14 bases sitting between them. The CDR3 reads CASSEDPNGASTDTQYF. As DNA, the CDR3 is TGTGCCAGCAGTGAAGATCCGAACGGTGCTAGCACAGATACGCAGTATTTT.

This chain joins TRBV7-9 and TRBJ1-1, with D possibly matching TRBD1 (6 bases). This CDR3 is built from 15 residues. Germline loops: CDR1 SEHNR, CDR2 FQNEAQ (reference sequence). Trimming removed 1 base at V and 1 base at J, with 10 bases between. CDR3 in DNA: TGTGCCAGCAGCTTAGACAGGGTAAAGAACACTGAAGCTTTCTTT. Amino acid sequence: CASSLDRVKNTEAFF.

The gene calls are TRBV5-1 and TRBJ1-2; D is ambiguous. Trimming took off 0 bases at V and 2 bases at J, with 8 bases between the two ends. This CDR3 contains 14 residues. Germline V gene data show CDR1 as SGHRS and CDR2 as YFSETQ. CDR3 protein: CASSLASGNYGYTF. Written as DNA, the CDR3 is TGCGCCAGCAGCTTGGCTTCCGGGAACTATGGCTACACCTTC.